The 8 T cell receptor beta chains below all came from one sample that was sequenced in a study of a mutant IDH1 vaccine in newly diagnosed glioma. Specified time point: week 5, during vaccination. Doses of 300 ug of mutant IDH1 20-mer peptide were given with topical imiquimod. Assay used: immunoSEQ multiplex PCR; TCRdb lists only in-frame clones, some missing. This sample has 35,000 to 45,000 clones, with roughly 79% found just once. The antigens these receptors bind are not known. Sequenced material: PBMCs, taken from a glioma patient whose treatment included an IDH1 peptide vaccine. These TCRs come from a man over 45 with glioma.

The J gene is TRBJ2-1, the V gene TRBV10-3; TRBD2 matches at 8 bases. Germline CDR1 reads ENHRY; CDR2 reads SYGVKD. The CDR3 spans 15 residues. Trimming took 3 bases from V and 2 from J; bases not matched to a gene: 3. This CDR3 reads CAISEREGTYNEQFF. CDR3 in DNA: TGTGCCATCAGTGAACGGGAGGGTACCTACAATGAGCAGTTCTTC.

The chain is built from TRBV27 and TRBJ2-7; no reliable D call. Trimming removed 2 bases at V and 1 base at J, with 9 bases between. This CDR3 comprises 14 residues. In germline, CDR1 is MNHEY, CDR2 SMNVEV (reference sequence). The CDR3 nucleotides are TGTGCCAGCAGTTTAGCGTGGCAGTCCTACGAGCAGTACTTC. The encoded protein is CASSLAWQSYEQYF.

V and J are TRBV27 and TRBJ1-2, with D possibly matching TRBD1 (6 bases). Germline V gene data show CDR1 as MNHEY and CDR2 as SMNVEV (reference sequence). The CDR3 covers 15 residues. Trimming shortened V by 3 bases and J by 0 bases, and 11 bases separated the two germline ends. The CDR3 is CASSFTGTSNYGYTF. DNA for the CDR3: TGTGCCAGCAGTTTCACAGGGACGTCTAACTATGGCTACACCTTC.

The CDR3 region has the DNA TGTGCCAGCAGACCTTACGCGGGGGTGTACAATGAGCAGTTCTTC. Translation: CASRPYAGVYNEQFF. The chain joins TRBV11-3 to TRBJ2-1, with 7 bases identical to TRBD2. CDR3 length: 15 residues. With V trimmed by 6 bases and J by 4 bases, 9 bases remained unmatched. The V gene's germline CDR1 is SGHNT and CDR2 YENEEA.

J is TRBJ2-7 and V is TRBV4-2; TRBD1 or TRBD2 may be the D gene (6 bases each). The CDR3 contains 16 residues. The germline V gene encodes CDR1 LGHNA and CDR2 YNFKEQ. Trimming took 0 bases from V and 5 from J, leaving 17 bases between them. This CDR3 is CASSQDRGSRGHEQYF. CDR3 coding DNA: TGTGCCAGCAGCCAAGATAGGGGGAGCCGGGGGCACGAGCAGTACTTC.

A few counts support this clone. The chain has TRBV2 and TRBJ2-2; D gene ambiguous. CDR1 and CDR2 from the germline V gene are SNHLY and FYNNEI. Trimming removed 8 bases from V and 1 base from J, with 8 bases in between. The CDR3 is made up of 13 amino acids. CDR3 coding DNA: TGTGCCAGCGCCGATGTGAACACCGGGGAGCTGTTTTTT. Translating gives CASADVNTGELFF.

The V call is TRBV20-1, the J call TRBJ2-7; 7 bases agree with TRBD1. The CDR3 covers 11 residues. Germline assignment: CDR1 DFQATT and CDR2 SNEGSKA (reference sequence). V lost 5 bases and J lost 4; bases outside the gene matches: 2. The CDR3 sequence: CSASRGYEQYF. The CDR3 DNA reads as TGCAGTGCTTCCAGGGGGTACGAGCAGTACTTC.

The J gene is TRBJ2-1, the V gene TRBV16; perhaps D is TRBD1 or TRBD2 (5 bases each). There are 13 residues in the CDR3. The V end was cut by 4 bases, the J end by 9 bases, with 13 bases between. CDR1 is KGHSY, CDR2 FQNENV, per germline. The CDR3 DNA sequence: TGTGCCAGCAGCCCCTGGGACGAGGGTGAGCAGTTCTTC. It is translated as CASSPWDEGEQFF.